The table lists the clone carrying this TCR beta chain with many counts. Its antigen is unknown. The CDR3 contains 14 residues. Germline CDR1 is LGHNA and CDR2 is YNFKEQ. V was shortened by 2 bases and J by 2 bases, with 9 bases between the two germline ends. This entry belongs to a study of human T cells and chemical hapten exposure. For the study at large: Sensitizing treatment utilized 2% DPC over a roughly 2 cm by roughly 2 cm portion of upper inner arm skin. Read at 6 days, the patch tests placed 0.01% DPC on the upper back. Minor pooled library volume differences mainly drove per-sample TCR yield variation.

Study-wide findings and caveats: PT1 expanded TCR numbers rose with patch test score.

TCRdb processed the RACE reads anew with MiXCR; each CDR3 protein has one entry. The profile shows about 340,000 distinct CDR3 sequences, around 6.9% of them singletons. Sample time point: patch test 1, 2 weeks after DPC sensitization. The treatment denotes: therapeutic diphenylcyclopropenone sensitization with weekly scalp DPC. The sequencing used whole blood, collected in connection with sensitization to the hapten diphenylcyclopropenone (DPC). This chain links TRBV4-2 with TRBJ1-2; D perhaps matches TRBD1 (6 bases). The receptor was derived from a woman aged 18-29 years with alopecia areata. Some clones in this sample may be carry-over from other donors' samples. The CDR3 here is CASSQHGQNYGYTF. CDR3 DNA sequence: TGTGCCAGCAGCCAACACGGACAGAACTATGGCTACACCTTC.